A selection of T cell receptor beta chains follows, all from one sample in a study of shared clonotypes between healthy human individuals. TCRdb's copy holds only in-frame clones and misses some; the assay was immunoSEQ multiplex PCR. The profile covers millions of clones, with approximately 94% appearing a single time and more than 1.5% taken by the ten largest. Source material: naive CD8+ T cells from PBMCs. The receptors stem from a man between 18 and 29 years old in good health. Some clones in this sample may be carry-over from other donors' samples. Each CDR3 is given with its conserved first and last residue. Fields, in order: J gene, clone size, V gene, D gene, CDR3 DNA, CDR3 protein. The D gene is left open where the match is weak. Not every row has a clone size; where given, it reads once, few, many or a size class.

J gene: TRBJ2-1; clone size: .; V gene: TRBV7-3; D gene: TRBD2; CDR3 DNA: TGTGCCAGCAGTTCTTCCAGTAGCGGGAGGGGGAGCTCCTACAATGAGCAGTTCTTC; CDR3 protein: CASSSSSSGRGSSYNEQFF
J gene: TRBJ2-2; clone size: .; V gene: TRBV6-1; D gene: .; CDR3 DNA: TGTGCCAGCAGTGAATTGTTGAGGCTCACCGGGGAGCTGTTTTTT; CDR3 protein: CASSELLRLTGELFF
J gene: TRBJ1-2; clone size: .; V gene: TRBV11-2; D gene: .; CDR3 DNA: TGTGCCAGCAGCTTGACAGACGTGGGCTATGGCTACACCTTC; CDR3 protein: CASSLTDVGYGYTF
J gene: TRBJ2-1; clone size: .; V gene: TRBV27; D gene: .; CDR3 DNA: TGTGCCAGCAACAAAGCGGGTGGCTCCTACAATGAGCAGTTCTTC; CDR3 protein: CASNKAGGSYNEQFF
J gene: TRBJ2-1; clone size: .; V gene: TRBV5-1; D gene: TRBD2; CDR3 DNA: TGCGCCAGCAGCTTGGCCGGACTAGCGGGAGGGCCTTCCTACAATGAGCAGTTCTTC; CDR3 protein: CASSLAGLAGGPSYNEQFF
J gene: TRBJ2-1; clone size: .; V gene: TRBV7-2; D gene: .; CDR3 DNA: TGTGCCAGCAGCTTAGAGGTCAGGTACTCCTACAATGAGCAGTTCTTC; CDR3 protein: CASSLEVRYSYNEQFF
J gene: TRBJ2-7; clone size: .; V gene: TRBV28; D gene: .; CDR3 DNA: TGTGCCAGCAGTTTGCAAGGGTGGTGGGCCGAGCAGTACTTC; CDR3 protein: CASSLQGWWAEQYF
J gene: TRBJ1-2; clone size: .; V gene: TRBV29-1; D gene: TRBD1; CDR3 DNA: TGCAGCGTTGAAGCCGGGACAGGGGGCAACTATGGCTACACCTTC; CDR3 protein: CSVEAGTGGNYGYTF
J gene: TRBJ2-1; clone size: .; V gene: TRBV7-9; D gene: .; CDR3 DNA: TGTGCCAGCAGCTTGGGGGGCGATGAGCAGTTCTTC; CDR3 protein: CASSLGGDEQFF
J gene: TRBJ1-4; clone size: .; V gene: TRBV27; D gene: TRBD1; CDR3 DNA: TGTGCCAGCAGAAGGGGACAGGGAGAACTCCCTAATGAAAAACTGTTTTTT; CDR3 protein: CASRRGQGELPNEKLFF
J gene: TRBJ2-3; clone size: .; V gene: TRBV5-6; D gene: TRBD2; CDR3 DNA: TGTGCCAGCAGCTTGGGGGGACTAGCGGGCTTTGCGGATACGCAGTATTTT; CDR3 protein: CASSLGGLAGFADTQYF
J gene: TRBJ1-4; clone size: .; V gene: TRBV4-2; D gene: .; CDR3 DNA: TGTGCCAGCAGCCAAGCCCACCCCGGGGAACTGTTTTTT; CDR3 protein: CASSQAHPGELFF
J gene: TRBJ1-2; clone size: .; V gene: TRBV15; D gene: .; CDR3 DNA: TGTGCCACCAGCACCAGGGGCTCTAGCTATGGCTACACCTTC; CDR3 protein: CATSTRGSSYGYTF
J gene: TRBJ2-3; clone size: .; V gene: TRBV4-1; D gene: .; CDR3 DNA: TGCGCCAGCAGCCAAGACTATACGCAGTATTTT; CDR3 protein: CASSQDYTQYF
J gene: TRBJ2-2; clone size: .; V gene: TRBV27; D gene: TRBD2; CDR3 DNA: TGTGCCAGCAGTTTGGGCGGGGGGTTAGCCGGGGAGCTGTTTTTT; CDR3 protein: CASSLGGGLAGELFF
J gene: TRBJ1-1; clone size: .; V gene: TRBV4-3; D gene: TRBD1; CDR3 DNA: TGCGCCAGCAGCCAAGAGGGCCTGGACAGGAAAGCTTTCTTT; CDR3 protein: CASSQEGLDRKAFF
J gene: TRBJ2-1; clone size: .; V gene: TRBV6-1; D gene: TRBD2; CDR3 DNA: TGTGCCAGCAGGGAACTAGCGGAGGTTGAGCAGTTCTTC; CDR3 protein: CASRELAEVEQFF
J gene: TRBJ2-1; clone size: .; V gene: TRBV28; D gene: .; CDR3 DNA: TGTGCCAGCAGTTCCCAAACGAGCGGTAGCTCCTACAATGAGCAGTTCTTC; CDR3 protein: CASSSQTSGSSYNEQFF
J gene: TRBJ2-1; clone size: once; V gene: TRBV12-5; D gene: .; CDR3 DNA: TGTGCTAGTGATTTTAATAGCGGACCCTACAATGAGCAGTTCTTC; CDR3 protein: CASDFNSGPYNEQFF
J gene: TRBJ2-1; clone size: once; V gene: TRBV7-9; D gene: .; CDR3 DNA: TGTGCCAGCAGGGCGGGCGCCTCCTACAATGAGCAGTTCTTC; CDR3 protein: CASRAGASYNEQFF
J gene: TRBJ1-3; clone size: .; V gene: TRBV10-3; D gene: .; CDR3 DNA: TGTGCCATCGCGCTCGGGGGGGAGGGATCTGGAAACACCATATATTTT; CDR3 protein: CAIALGGEGSGNTIYF
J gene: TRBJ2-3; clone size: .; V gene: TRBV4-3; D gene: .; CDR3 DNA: TGCGCCAGCAGTCGGGCTGGGCCACCCACAGATACGCAGTATTTT; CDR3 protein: CASSRAGPPTDTQYF
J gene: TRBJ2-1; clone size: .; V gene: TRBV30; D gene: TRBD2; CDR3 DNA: TGTGCCTGGAGTCCTCTGGGACTAGCGGGAGTAATCGGGGCCAATGAGCAGTTCTTC; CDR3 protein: CAWSPLGLAGVIGANEQFF
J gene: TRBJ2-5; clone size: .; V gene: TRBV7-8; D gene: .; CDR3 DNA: TGTGCCAGCAGCCACCGGGAGACTAGGAGCCAAGAGACCCAGTACTTC; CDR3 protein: CASSHRETRSQETQYF
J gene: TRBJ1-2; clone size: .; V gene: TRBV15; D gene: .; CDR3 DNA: TGTGCCACCAGCAGTCAGGGTTCTGGCTACACCTTC; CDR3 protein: CATSSQGSGYTF
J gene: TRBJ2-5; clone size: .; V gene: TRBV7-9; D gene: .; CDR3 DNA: TGTGCCAGCAGCTTCTCGATTGCAGGGAGGGAGACCCAGTACTTC; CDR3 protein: CASSFSIAGRETQYF
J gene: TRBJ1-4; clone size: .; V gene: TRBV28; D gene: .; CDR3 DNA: TGTGCCAGCAGTTCTCTCGGAAACCTTAATGAAAAACTGTTTTTT; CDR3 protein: CASSSLGNLNEKLFF
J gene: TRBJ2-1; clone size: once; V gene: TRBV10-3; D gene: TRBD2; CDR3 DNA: TGTGCCAGCCTAGCGGGGGGGAATGAGCAGTTCTTC; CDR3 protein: CASLAGGNEQFF
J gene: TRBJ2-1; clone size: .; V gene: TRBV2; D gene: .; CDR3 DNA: TGTGCCAGCAGTGTCGGGTCGGGAGCACTTATAAATGAGCAGTTCTTC; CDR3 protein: CASSVGSGALINEQFF
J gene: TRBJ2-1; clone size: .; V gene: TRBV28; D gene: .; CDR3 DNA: TGTGCCAGCAGTCTCACAGAGGGGGGGCCGCAGTTCTTC; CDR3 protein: CASSLTEGGPQFF
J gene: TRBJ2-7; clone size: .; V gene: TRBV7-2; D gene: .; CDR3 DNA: TGTGCCAGCAGCTTAGAACGGGGACCCTACGAGCAGTACTTC; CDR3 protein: CASSLERGPYEQYF
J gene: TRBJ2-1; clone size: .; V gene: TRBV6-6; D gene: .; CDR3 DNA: TGTGCCAGCAGTTACTGGACGGGAGCGGCCTACAATGAGCAGTTCTTC; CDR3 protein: CASSYWTGAAYNEQFF
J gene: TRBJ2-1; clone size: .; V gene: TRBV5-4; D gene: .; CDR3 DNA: TGTGCCAGCAGCTTGCTGGGGTCGGTTGAGCAGTTCTTC; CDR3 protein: CASSLLGSVEQFF
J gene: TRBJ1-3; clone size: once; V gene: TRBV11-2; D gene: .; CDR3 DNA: TGTGCCAGCAGCCTTCGACAGGCTTACCCCTCTGGAAACACCATATATTTT; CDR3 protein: CASSLRQAYPSGNTIYF
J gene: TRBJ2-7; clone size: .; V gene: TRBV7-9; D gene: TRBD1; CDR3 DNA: TGTGCCAGCAGCTTACCCTCGACAGGGTACTCCTACGAGCAGTACTTC; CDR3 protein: CASSLPSTGYSYEQYF
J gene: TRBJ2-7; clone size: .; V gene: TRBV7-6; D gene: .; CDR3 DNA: TGTGCCAGCGGACCGACGAGGATCAACGAGCAGTACTTC; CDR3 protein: CASGPTRINEQYF
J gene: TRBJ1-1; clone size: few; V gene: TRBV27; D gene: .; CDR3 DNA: TGTGCCAGCAGTTTACGAGCGGGGGGTGCTGAAGCTTTCTTT; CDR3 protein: CASSLRAGGAEAFF
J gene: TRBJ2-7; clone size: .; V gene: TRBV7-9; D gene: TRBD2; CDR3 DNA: TGTGCCAGCATAGGTTCTAGCGGCTACGAGCAGTACTTC; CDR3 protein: CASIGSSGYEQYF
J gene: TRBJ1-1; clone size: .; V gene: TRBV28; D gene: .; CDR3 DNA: TGTGCCAGCAGTTGGGTCCTGGGGGACCCTGAAGCTTTCTTT; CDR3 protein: CASSWVLGDPEAFF
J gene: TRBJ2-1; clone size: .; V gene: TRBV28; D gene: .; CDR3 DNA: TGTGCCAGCAGTGAAACCCAGGTGGGTTCCCCCTACAATGAGCAGTTCTTC; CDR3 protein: CASSETQVGSPYNEQFF
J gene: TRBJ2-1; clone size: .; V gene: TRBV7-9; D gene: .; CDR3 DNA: TGTGCCAGCAGTGGAAGGGGGAATGAGCAGTTCTTC; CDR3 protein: CASSGRGNEQFF
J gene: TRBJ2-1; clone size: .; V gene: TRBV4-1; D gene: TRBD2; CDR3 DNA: TGCGCCAGCAGCCCGCATCTAGCGGGAGGGACCAATGAGCAGTTCTTC; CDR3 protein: CASSPHLAGGTNEQFF
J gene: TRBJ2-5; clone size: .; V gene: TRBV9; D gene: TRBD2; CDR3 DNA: TGTGCCAGCAGCGCTAGCGGGAGGTTTTTGGAGACCCAGTACTTC; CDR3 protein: CASSASGRFLETQYF
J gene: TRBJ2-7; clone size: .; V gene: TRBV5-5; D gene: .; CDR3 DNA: TGTGCCAGCAGCGGTAGCGGCCTTTCCCTCCCCGAGCAGTACTTC; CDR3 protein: CASSGSGLSLPEQYF
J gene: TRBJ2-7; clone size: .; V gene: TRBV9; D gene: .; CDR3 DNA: TGTGCCAGCAGCGAGGGACATACAAACTCCTACGAGCAGTACTTC; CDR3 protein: CASSEGHTNSYEQYF
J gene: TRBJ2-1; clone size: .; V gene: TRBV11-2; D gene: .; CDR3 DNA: TGTGCCAGCAGCTCCCCTCTGGAGGGAGAAAGATACAATGAGCAGTTCTTC; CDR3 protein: CASSSPLEGERYNEQFF
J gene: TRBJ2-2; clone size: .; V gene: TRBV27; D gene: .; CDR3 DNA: TGTGCCAGCAGTTTATCGAGTAGCGGGGAGCTGTTTTTT; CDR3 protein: CASSLSSSGELFF
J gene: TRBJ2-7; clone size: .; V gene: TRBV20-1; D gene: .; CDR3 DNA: TGCAGTCCGGTCGGGGAGCAGTACTTC; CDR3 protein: CSPVGEQYF
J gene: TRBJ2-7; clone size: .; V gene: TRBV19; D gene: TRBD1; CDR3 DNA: TGTGCCAGCCACGCGCCGGGACAGGGAATCGACGAGCAGTACTTC; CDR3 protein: CASHAPGQGIDEQYF